One and the same sample provided the 18 T cell receptor beta chains below, sequenced in a study of blood T cell repertoires in COVID-19. Some clones are missing from TCRdb's copy, which holds only in-frame ones; the method was immunoSEQ multiplex PCR. Altogether 130,000 to 150,000 clones are present, 85% to 90% being singletons, with the ten largest covering under 3%. The specimen was peripheral blood. The receptors come from a human donor in a cohort sampled during active COVID-19.

The V gene is TRBV20-1, the J gene TRBJ2-7; unclear D gene. V lost 3 bases and J 6 bases, leaving 15 bases between the germline ends. This CDR3 spans 13 amino acids. Germline-derived CDR1 and CDR2 are DFQATT and SNEGSKA (reference sequence). Here the CDR3 DNA reads TGCAGTGCTAGTCCCAGCATGGCGGTCGAGCAGTACTTC. Translating it yields CSASPSMAVEQYF.

The chain links TRBV6-4 to TRBJ1-4; TRBD1 agrees at 7 bases. The length of the CDR3 is 16 residues. V shed 7 bases and J 7 bases; nucleotides not matched to a gene: 15. Germline loops: CDR1 MRHNA, CDR2 SNTAGT. The CDR3 region has the DNA TGTGCCAGCATCAGAAAAGGGGGCAGGGTCGTTGAAAAACTGTTTTTT. Translated: CASIRKGGRVVEKLFF.

J is TRBJ1-1 and V is TRBV4-2, with 9 bases fitting TRBD1. V gave up 1 base and J gave up 5 bases; unmatched junction bases: 11. The CDR3 extends over 17 amino acids. Per the germline V gene, CDR1 is LGHNA and CDR2 is YNFKEQ. CDR3 bases: TGTGCCAGCAGCCAAGGTGGGACAACAGGGGGCAGGACTGAAGCTTTCTTT. This codes for CASSQGGTTGGRTEAFF.

The chain couples TRBV10-2 to TRBJ2-3, with 7 nucleotides matching TRBD2. CDR3 size: 16 residues. With 8 bases clipped from V and 0 bases from J, the junction kept 11 bases outside the gene matches. CDR1 WSHSY and CDR2 SAAADI come from the germline V gene. CDR3 region: CASSPGLVRSTDTQYF. The CDR3 coding sequence is TGCGCCAGCTCCCCCGGACTAGTACGGAGCACAGATACGCAGTATTTT.

V gene TRBV13 combines with J gene TRBJ2-1; 7 bases align to TRBD1. The CDR3 totals 19 residues. The V gene's germline CDR1 is PRHDT and CDR2 FYEKMQ (reference sequence). J was trimmed by 6 bases and V by 4 bases; bases with no gene match: 21. CDR3 sequence (DNA): TGTGCCAGCAGCTCTAAAAACAGGGGACCTTACGGTTCCGGCAATGAGCAGTTCTTC. Translating it yields CASSSKNRGPYGSGNEQFF.

The V call is TRBV4-1, the J call TRBJ2-1; 13 positions agree with TRBD2. This CDR3 is built from 16 residues. CDR1 MGHRA and CDR2 YSYEKL come from the germline V gene. V lost 3 bases and J lost 8; bases outside the gene matches: 7. The CDR3 protein is CASSQPGLAGPHEQFF. In DNA, the CDR3 is TGCGCCAGCAGCCAGCCGGGACTAGCGGGACCCCATGAGCAGTTCTTC.

The chain joins TRBV10-2 to TRBJ1-5, with D hard to call. Germline V gene sequence: CDR1 WSHSY, CDR2 SAAADI. The CDR3 is 18 residues long. Trimming shortened V by 3 bases and J by 4 bases, and 22 bases separated the two germline ends. CDR3 amino acids: CASSDKPRGGGENQPQHF. CDR3 sequence (DNA): TGCGCCAGCAGTGATAAACCCAGAGGCGGCGGGGAGAATCAGCCCCAGCATTTT.

This chain connects TRBV28 to TRBJ2-2; D call uncertain. V was clipped by 6 bases and J by 1 base, with 12 bases between them. CDR3 size: 15 residues. Germline loops: CDR1 MDHEN, CDR2 SYDVKM. The CDR3 sequence is CASRLSRRNTGELFF. The CDR3 DNA reads as TGTGCCAGCAGACTATCAAGGAGGAACACCGGGGAGCTGTTTTTT.

In this sample, this clone turned up a few times. The rearrangement links TRBV5-4 to TRBJ2-5; 8 bases match TRBD2. The trim removed 6 bases at V and 4 bases at J, leaving 5 bases unmatched. CDR3 size: 13 residues. CDR1 and CDR2 from the germline V gene are SGHNT and YYREEE (reference sequence). As DNA, the CDR3 is TGTGCCAGCAAAGGGCGGGGGGCAGAGACCCAGTACTTC. As protein: CASKGRGAETQYF.

This clone showed up just a few times. This specimen includes other DNA sequences encoding the same CDR3. As DNA, the CDR3 is TGTGCCAGCAGGGGAGGTACTGAAGCTTTCTTT. It encodes CASRGGTEAFF. The rearrangement joins TRBV3-1 (or the pseudogene TRBV3-2) to TRBJ1-1, with unresolved D. V was clipped by 6 bases and J by 5 bases, with 7 bases between them. Germline V gene lookup returns CDR1 LGHDT and CDR2 YNNKEL (reference sequence). This CDR3 is built from 11 residues.

The V and J genes are TRBV3-1 (or the pseudogene TRBV3-2) and TRBJ2-4, with unresolved D. Germline CDR1 LGHDT, CDR2 YNNKEL (reference sequence). V gave up 4 bases and J gave up 0 bases, with 10 bases separating them. CDR3 length equals 15 residues. The CDR3 is CASSPRSLAKNIQYF. In DNA, the CDR3 is TGTGCCAGCAGCCCACGTAGTTTAGCCAAAAACATTCAGTACTTC.

The CDR3 DNA follows: TGTGCCAGCAGCCCAAGCGGGTACTCCTACAATGAGCAGTTCTTC. Translated, it gives CASSPSGYSYNEQFF. The rearrangement links TRBV11-2 to TRBJ2-1; D may be TRBD2 (6 bases). V was clipped by 5 bases and J by 0 bases, with 11 bases between them. CDR1 is SGHAT, CDR2 FQNNGV, per germline. This CDR3 contains 15 residues.

The chain recombines TRBV3-1 (or the pseudogene TRBV3-2) with TRBJ2-7; 8 bases agree with TRBD2. The length of the CDR3 is 17 residues. Germline V gene data show CDR1 as LGHDT and CDR2 as YNNKEL (reference sequence). The V and J ends lost 6 bases and 3 bases, in that order; junction bases with no gene match: 16. The DNA for the CDR3 is TGTGCCAGCAGGCCCCGCACGACTAGCGCCTCCTTCTACGAGCAGTACTTC. Amino acids: CASRPRTTSASFYEQYF.

V is TRBV18 and J is TRBJ2-6; 11 nucleotides line up with TRBD1. The V gene's germline CDR1 is KGHSH and CDR2 LQKENI. The CDR3 totals 17 residues. The junction had 3 bases not matched to a gene; V was cut back by 3 bases and J by 2 bases. The CDR3 DNA reads TGTGCCAGCTCACCTACGGGACAGGGGGCTGGGGCCAACGTCCTGACTTTC. It yields the protein CASSPTGQGAGANVLTF.

V usage is TRBV18 and J usage is TRBJ1-2, with 7 bases lining up with TRBD1. J lost 6 bases, V lost 3 bases, and 7 bases had no gene match. The CDR3 has 14 residues. Germline CDR1 reads KGHSH; CDR2 reads LQKENI. The CDR3: CASSPLTGWDGYTF. In DNA, the CDR3 is TGTGCCAGCTCACCGCTGACAGGGTGGGATGGCTACACCTTC. Combining the CDR3 with reference TRBV18 and TRBJ1-2 gives the whole variable domain NAGVMQNPRHLVRRRGQEARLRCSPMKGHSHVYWYRQLPEEGLKFMVYLQKENIIDESGMPKERFSAEFPKEGPSILRIQQVVRGDSAAYFCASSPLTGWDGYTFGSGTRLTVV.

Points on this clone: The junction does not match germline at one end; this may be a read error. The rearrangement links TRBV9 to TRBJ1-5; perhaps TRBD1 as D (6 bases). CDR1 and CDR2 (germline): SGDLS, YYNGEE. The CDR3 runs to 18 residues. CDR3 region: CASSVATRFGTPIMGVDF. CDR3 in DNA: TGTGCCAGCAGCGTAGCTACGAGGTTTGGGACACCCATAATGGGGGTAGATTTT.

This clone was counted many times. Other DNA sequences in the sample encode the same CDR3. The V gene is TRBV7-9, the J gene TRBJ2-3; tentatively, D is TRBD1 (6 bases). The CDR3 covers 15 residues. Trimming removed 4 bases from V and 0 bases from J, with 11 bases in between. Germline values: CDR1 SEHNR, CDR2 FQNEAQ (reference sequence). The CDR3 is CASSWGQGSTDTQYF. The CDR3, as DNA: TGTGCCAGCAGCTGGGGGCAGGGGAGCACAGATACGCAGTATTTT.

CDR3 amino acids: CASSQVYGQRPSGNTIYF. The CDR3 DNA is TGCGCCAGCAGCCAAGTCTACGGGCAGCGGCCCTCTGGAAACACCATATATTTT. V gene TRBV4-1 combines with J gene TRBJ1-3, with no clear D. The germline gives CDR1 MGHRA, CDR2 YSYEKL. The CDR3 totals 18 residues. The V and J ends lost 1 base and 0 bases respectively, with 16 bases between them.